This T cell receptor beta chain emerged from a study of shared clonotypes between healthy human individuals. Study-level points and caveats: Relative to memory subsets, naive subsets generally showed larger estimated richness. Some clonotypes were shared by all four sorted-subset donors, while others were not shared. The non-shared ones had lower generation probabilities than the shared ones. Clonotype sharing levels among donors were expected to vary with sequencing depth.

Samples underwent the assay at deep level. Some clones are missing from TCRdb's copy, which holds only in-frame ones; the method was immunoSEQ multiplex PCR. The top ten clones hold less than 1.5% of a sample with some 1 million clones, roughly 80% of them seen once. This clone was recorded only once. Antigen: not known. There are 16 residues in the CDR3. Trimming took 0 bases from V and 4 from J, leaving 13 bases between them. CDR1 is SGHRS and CDR2 is YFSETQ in the germline V gene. The chain employs TRBV5-1 and TRBJ2-2; D remains unclear. This sequence was found in a young man in good health. Input material: memory CD4+ T cells sorted from blood. Subset meaning: CD45RA-negative fraction. The chain's CDR3 is CASSLVFAGPTGELFF. In nucleotides, the CDR3 is TGCGCCAGCAGCTTGGTGTTCGCAGGTCCCACCGGGGAGCTGTTTTTT.